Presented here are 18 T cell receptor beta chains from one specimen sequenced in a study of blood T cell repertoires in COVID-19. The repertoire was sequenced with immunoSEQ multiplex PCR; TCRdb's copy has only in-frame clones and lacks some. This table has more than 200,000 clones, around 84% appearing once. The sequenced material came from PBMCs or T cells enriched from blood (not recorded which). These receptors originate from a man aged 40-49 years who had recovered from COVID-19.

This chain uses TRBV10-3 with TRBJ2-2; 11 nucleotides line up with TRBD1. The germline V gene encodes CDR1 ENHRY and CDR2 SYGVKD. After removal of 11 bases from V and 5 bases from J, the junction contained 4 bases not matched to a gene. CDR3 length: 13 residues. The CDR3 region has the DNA TGTGCCTCTGGGACAGGGGGGACCGGGGAGCTGTTTTTT. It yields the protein CASGTGGTGELFF.

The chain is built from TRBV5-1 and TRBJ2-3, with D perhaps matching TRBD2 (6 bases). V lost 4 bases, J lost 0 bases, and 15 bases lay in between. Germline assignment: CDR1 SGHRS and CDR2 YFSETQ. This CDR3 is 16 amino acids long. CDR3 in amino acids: CASSRSYAGSTDTQYF. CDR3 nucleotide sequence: TGCGCCAGCAGCAGGTCCTACGCGGGAAGCACAGATACGCAGTATTTT.

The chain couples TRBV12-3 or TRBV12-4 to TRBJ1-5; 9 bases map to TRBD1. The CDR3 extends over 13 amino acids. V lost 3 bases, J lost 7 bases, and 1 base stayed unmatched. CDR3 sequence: CASSLTGGQPQHF. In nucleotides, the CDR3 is TGTGCCAGCAGTTTGACAGGGGGGCAGCCCCAGCATTTT.

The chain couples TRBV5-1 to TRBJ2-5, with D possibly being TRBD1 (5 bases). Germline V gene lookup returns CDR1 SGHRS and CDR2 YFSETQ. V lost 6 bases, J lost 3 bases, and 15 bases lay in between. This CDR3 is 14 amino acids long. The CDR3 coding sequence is TGCGCCAGCAAGAGGCCGCAGGGTGAAGAGACCCAGTACTTC. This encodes CASKRPQGEETQYF.

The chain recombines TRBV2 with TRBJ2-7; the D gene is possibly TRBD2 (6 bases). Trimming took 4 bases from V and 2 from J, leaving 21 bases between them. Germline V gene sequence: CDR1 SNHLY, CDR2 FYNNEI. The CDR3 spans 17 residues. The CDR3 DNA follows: TGTGCCAGCAGTGCTCGGACTACCCCCTCGGGGCCCTACGAGCAGTACTTC. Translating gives CASSARTTPSGPYEQYF.

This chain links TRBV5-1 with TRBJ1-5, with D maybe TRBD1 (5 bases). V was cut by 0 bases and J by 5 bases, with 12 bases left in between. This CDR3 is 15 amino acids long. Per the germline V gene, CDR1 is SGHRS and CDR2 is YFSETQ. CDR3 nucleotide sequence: TGCGCCAGCAGCTTGGCCGGACGGGGGGATCAGCCCCAGCATTTT. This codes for CASSLAGRGDQPQHF.

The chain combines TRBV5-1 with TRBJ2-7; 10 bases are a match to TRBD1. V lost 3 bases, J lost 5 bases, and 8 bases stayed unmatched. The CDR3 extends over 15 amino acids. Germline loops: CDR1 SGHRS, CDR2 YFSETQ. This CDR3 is CASSSRDRGIDEQYF. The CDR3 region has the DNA TGCGCCAGCAGCTCCCGGGACAGGGGTATCGACGAGCAGTACTTC.

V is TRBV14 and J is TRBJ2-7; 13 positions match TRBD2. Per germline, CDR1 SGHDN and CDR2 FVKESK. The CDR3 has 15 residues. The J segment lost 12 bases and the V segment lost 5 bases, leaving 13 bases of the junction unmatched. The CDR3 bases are TGTGCCAGCAGCTTAGGACTAGCGGGAGTCCGTGCCCCGTACTTC. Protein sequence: CASSLGLAGVRAPYF.

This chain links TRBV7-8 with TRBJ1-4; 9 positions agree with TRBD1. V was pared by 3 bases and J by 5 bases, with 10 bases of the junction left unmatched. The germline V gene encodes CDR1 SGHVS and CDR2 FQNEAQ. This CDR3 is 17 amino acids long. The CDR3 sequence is CASSLRDRARSNEKLFF. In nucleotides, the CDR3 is TGTGCCAGCAGCTTGAGGGACAGGGCCCGGTCCAATGAAAAACTGTTTTTT. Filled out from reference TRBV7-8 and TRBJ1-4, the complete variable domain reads GAGVSQSPRYKVAKRGQDVALRCDPISGHVSLFWYQQALGQGPEFLTYFQNEAQLDKSGLPSDRFFAERPEGSVSTLKIQRTQQEDSAVYLCASSLRDRARSNEKLFFGSGTQLSVL.

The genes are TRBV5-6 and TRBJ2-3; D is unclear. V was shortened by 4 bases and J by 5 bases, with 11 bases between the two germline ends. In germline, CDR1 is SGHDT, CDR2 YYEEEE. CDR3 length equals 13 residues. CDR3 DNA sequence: TGTGCCAGCAGCCAGATCGGCGGAGATACGCAGTATTTT. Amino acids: CASSQIGGDTQYF.

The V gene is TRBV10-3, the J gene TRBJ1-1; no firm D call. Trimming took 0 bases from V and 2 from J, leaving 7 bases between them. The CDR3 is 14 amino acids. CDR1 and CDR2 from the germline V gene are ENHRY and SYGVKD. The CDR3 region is CAISESRSNTEAFF. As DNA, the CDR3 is TGTGCCATCAGTGAGTCACGGAGTAACACTGAAGCTTTCTTT.

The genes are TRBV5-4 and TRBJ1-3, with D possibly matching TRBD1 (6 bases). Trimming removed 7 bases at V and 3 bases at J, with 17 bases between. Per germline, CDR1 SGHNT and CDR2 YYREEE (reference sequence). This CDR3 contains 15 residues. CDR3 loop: CASGKQGPGGNTIYF. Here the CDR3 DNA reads TGTGCCAGCGGCAAACAGGGACCTGGTGGAAACACCATATATTTT. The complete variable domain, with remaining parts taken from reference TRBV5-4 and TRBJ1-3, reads ETGVTQSPTHLIKTRGQQVTLRCSSQSGHNTVSWYQQALGQGPQFIFQYYREEENGRGNFPPRFSGLQFPNYSSELNVNALELDDSALYLCASGKQGPGGNTIYFGEGSWLTVV.

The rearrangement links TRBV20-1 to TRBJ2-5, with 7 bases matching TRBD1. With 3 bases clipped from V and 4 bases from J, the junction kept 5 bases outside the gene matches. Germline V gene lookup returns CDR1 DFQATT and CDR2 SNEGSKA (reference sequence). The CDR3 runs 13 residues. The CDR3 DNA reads TGCAGTGCTAGTCGGACAGGAGGAGAGACCCAGTACTTC. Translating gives CSASRTGGETQYF.

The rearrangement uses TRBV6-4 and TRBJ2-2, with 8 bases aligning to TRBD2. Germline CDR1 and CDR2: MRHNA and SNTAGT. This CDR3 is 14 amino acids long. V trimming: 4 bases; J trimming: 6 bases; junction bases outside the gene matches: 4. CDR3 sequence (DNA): TGTGCCAGCAGTGTGGGCGGGAGGCCCGGGGAGCTGTTTTTT. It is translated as CASSVGGRPGELFF.

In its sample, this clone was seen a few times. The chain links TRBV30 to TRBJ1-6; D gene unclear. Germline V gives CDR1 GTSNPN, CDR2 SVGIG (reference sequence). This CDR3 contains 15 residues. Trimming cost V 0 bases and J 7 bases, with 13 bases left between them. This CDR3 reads CAWSVPASGNSPLHF. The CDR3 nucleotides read TGTGCCTGGAGTGTTCCGGCTTCGGGGAATTCACCCCTCCACTTT.

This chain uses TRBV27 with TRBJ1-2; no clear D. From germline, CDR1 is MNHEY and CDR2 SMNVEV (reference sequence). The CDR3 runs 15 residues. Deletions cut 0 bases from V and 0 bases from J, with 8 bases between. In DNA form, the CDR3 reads TGTGCCAGCAGTTTATCGTACGGTACTAACTATGGCTACACCTTC. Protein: CASSLSYGTNYGYTF.

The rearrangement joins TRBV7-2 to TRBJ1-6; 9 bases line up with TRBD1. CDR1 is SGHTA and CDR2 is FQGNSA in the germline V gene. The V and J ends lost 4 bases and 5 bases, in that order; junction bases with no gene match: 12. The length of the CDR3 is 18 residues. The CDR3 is CASSSSPWRDRDNSPLHF. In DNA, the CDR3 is TGTGCCAGCAGCTCGTCACCCTGGCGGGACAGGGATAATTCACCCCTCCACTTT.

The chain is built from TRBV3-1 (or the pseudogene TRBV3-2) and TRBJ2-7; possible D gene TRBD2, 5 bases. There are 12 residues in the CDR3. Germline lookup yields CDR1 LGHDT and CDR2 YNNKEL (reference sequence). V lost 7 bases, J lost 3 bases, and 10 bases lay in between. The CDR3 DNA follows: TGTGCCAGCATGGGGAGAGGCTACGAGCAGTACTTC. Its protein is CASMGRGYEQYF.